This T cell receptor beta chain is drawn from a study of T-cell memory formation after mild COVID-19. Looking at the study overall: Largely donor-specific TCR clusters were found.

The CDR3 has 8 amino acids. Constant-segment-primed 5'RACE gave TCR alpha and TCR beta cDNA libraries with sample barcodes and UMIs. MiXCR, applied by TCRdb to the 5' RACE reads, yields one record per CDR3 protein. This repertoire shows about 400,000 distinct CDR3 sequences, 18% found once; its top ten account for about a fifth. Study findings and constraints: The study detected some responding clones in pre-infection memory, suggesting cross-reactive memory joined. CD4+ contracting clones were mainly CM and EM; CD8+ ones, EMRA.

About this clonotype: Its antigen is undetermined. Its ends do not fully match the called genes, so a read error is possible.

The rearrangement joins TRBV12-3 or TRBV12-4 to TRBJ1-1, with D uncertain. The sample comprised PBMCs or a T cell subset sorted from them (not recorded which). This TCR derives from a man in his late teens or twenties who had mild COVID-19 (a few samples of this study predate the infection). Cell type and time point are not known. The CDR3 DNA reads TGTGCCAGCACCCCCGCTTTATTT. As protein: CASTPALF.